A selection of T cell receptor beta chains follows, all from one sample in a study of T cell responses to AZD1222 COVID-19 vaccine. Measured with immunoSEQ multiplex PCR; TCRdb has only the in-frame clones, and not every one. The sample lists under 140,000 clones, 94% seen once, with 2.5% to 3% in the top ten. Sequenced material: peripheral blood, taken 28 days after the second AZD1222 dose. These receptors all stem from an adult who received the AZD1222 COVID-19 vaccine. Each CDR3 is given with its conserved first and last residue. Each record gives: D gene, V gene, clone size, J gene, CDR3 DNA, CDR3 protein. The D gene is left open where the match is weak. Only some rows state a clone size, as once, few, many or a class for expanded clones.

TRBD1	TRBV12-5	few	TRBJ1-1	TGTGCTAGTGGGACCCCCCGACAGGGGCACACTGAAGCTTTCTTT	CASGTPRQGHTEAFF
.	TRBV7-9	.	TRBJ1-5	TGTGCCAGCAGCTCAGAGACCACCTCTCAGCCCCAGCATTTT	CASSSETTSQPQHF
TRBD2	TRBV2	.	TRBJ2-6	TGTGCCAGCATCCTTGGGGAGGGTGGGGCCAACGTCCTGACTTTC	CASILGEGGANVLTF
.	TRBV30	.	TRBJ1-5	TGTGCCTGGAGTGAGGAACAGGTTTTTAATCAGCCCCAGCATTTT	CAWSEEQVFNQPQHF
TRBD2	TRBV11-2	.	TRBJ2-7	TGTGCCAGCAGCCTGACTAGCGGATACTACGAGCAGTACTTC	CASSLTSGYYEQYF
.	TRBV5-1	once	TRBJ2-7	TGCGCCAGCAGCTTGGGGCAGGGAAAGTACTTC	CASSLGQGKYF
TRBD1	TRBV10-2	.	TRBJ1-2	TGCGCCAGCAGAGGATTATCACCGGGACAGGGGTTGAAAGACTATGGCTACACCTTC	CASRGLSPGQGLKDYGYTF
TRBD1	TRBV5-8	.	TRBJ2-3	TGTGCCAGCAGCTGGGCCGTCATTAGGGACAGGGTTATCACAGATACGCAGTATTTT	CASSWAVIRDRVITDTQYF
.	TRBV7-9	once	TRBJ2-3	TGTGCCAGCGGCCTAAGCCCCACGGCAGATACGCAGTATTTT	CASGLSPTADTQYF
TRBD1	TRBV5-1	.	TRBJ1-2	TGCGCCAGCAGCCAAGGACAGGGGGCTTATGGCTACACCTTC	CASSQGQGAYGYTF